The clone carrying this T cell receptor beta chain occurred a few times. The antigen is not known. These data belong to a study of T cells after yellow fever vaccination. Findings and limits, study-wide: A large majority of primary-vaccination clones showed up again after the booster (96% CD4, about 90% CD8). Repertoires sorted by FACS could include abundant clonotypes that are contaminants from the bulk population. It was the secondary response that reached its peak faster, day 5 versus 15, but it was weaker.

TCRdb reprocessed the 5' RACE reads via MiXCR and lists one record per CDR3 protein. The sample lists about 630,000 distinct CDR3 sequences; about 12% were seen once. Germline V gene lookup returns CDR1 SGHTA and CDR2 FQGNSA. This CDR3 comprises 14 residues. V lost 5 bases to trimming and J lost 4 bases, with 14 bases between them. The genes are TRBV7-2 and TRBJ2-5; D assignment may be TRBD1 or TRBD2 (7 bases each). The clonotype originates from a man younger than 40 who received the YFV17D yellow fever vaccine. The sample was PBMCs, taken on the day of the yellow fever booster vaccination. CDR3 sequence: CASSPSRGGETQYF. The CDR3 DNA is TGTGCCAGCAGCCCTAGCAGGGGGGGAGAGACCCAGTACTTC.